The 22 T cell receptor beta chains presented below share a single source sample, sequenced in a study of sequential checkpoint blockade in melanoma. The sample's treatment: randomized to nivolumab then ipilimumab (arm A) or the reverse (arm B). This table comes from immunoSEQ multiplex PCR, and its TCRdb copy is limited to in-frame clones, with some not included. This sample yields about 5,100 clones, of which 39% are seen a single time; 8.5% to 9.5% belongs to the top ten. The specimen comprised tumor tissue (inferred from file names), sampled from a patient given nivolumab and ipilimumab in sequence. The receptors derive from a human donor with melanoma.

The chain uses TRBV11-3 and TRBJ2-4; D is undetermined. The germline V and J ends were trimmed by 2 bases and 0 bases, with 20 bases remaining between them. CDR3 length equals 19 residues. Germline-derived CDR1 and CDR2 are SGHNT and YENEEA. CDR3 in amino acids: CASSLPIGVNELAKNIQYF. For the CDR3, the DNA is TGTGCCAGCAGCTTACCCATCGGCGTCAATGAGTTAGCCAAAAACATTCAGTACTTC. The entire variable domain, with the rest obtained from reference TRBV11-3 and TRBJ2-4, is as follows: EAGVVQSPRYKIIEKKQPVAFWCNPISGHNTLYWYLQNLGQGPELLIRYENEEAVDDSQLPKDRFSAERLKGVDSTLKIQPAELGDSAVYLCASSLPIGVNELAKNIQYFGAGTRLSVL.

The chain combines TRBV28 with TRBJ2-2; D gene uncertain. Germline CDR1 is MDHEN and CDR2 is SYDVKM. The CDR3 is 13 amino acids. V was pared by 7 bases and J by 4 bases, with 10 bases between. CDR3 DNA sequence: TGTGCCAGCACCTTAGGGTTCACCGGGGAGCTGTTTTTT. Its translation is CASTLGFTGELFF.

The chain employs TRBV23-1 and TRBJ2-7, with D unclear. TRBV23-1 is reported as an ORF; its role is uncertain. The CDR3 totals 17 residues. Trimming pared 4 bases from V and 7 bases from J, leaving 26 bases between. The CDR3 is CASSPGPHVGIYVEQYF. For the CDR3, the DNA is TGCGCCAGCAGTCCCGGACCCCATGTTGGGATATACGTTGAGCAGTACTTC.

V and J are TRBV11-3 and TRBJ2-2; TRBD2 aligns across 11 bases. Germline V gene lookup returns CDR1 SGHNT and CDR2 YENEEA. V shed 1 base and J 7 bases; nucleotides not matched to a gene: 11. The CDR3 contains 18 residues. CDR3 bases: TGTGCCAGCAGCTTAGGTGTGTCTAGCGGGAGGCTAGGCGGGGAGCTGTTTTTT. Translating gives CASSLGVSSGRLGGELFF.

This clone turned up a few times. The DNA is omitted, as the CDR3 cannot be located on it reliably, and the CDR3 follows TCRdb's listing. The CDR3 sequence is CASSLVGRGAGNTIYF. V is TRBV7-5 and J is TRBJ1-3; the D call of TRBD1 is as the table states it, not checked on the DNA. TRBV7-5 is flagged as a pseudogene. The CDR3 is 16 residues long, ends included.

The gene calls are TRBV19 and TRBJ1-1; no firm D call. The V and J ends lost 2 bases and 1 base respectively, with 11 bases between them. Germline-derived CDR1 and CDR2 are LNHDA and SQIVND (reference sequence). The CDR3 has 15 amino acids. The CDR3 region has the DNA TGTGCCAGTAGTATACTCGCAGAAAAGAACACTGAAGCTTTCTTT. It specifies CASSILAEKNTEAFF. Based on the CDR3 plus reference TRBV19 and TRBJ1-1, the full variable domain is DGGITQSPKYLFRKEGQNVTLSCEQNLNHDAMYWYRQDPGQGLRLIYYSQIVNDFQKGDIAEGYSVSREKKESFPLTVTSAQKNPTAFYLCASSILAEKNTEAFFGQGTRLTVV.

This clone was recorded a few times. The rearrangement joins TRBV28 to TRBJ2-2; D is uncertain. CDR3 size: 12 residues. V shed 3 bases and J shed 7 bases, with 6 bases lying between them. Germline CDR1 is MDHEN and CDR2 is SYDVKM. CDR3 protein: CASSFVFGELFF. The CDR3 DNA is TGTGCCAGCAGTTTCGTGTTCGGGGAGCTGTTTTTT.

The DNA of the CDR3 is TGTGCCAGCACTATAGATTCCTCCTACAATGAGCAGTTCTTC. Its protein product is CASTIDSSYNEQFF. The chain uses TRBV7-7 and TRBJ2-1; D gene unclear. The CDR3 spans 14 residues. V lost 7 bases to trimming and J lost 0 bases, with 10 bases between them. Germline CDR1 is SSHAT and CDR2 is FNYEAQ (reference sequence).

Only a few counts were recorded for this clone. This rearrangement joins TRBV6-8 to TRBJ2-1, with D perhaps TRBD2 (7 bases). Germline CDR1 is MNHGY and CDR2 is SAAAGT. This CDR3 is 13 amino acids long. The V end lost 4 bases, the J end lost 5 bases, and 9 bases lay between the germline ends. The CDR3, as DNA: TGTGCCAGCAGTTCCGGGGGGCACAATGAGCAGTTCTTC. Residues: CASSSGGHNEQFF.

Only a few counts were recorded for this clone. CDR3 in amino acids: CASTYLLAGQETQYF. The CDR3 nucleotides are TGTGCCAGCACCTACCTACTAGCGGGACAAGAGACCCAGTACTTC. The rearrangement links TRBV2 to TRBJ2-5; 10 nucleotides align to TRBD2. V gave up 7 bases and J gave up 2 bases; unmatched junction bases: 7. Germline V lookup: CDR1 SNHLY, CDR2 FYNNEI. The CDR3 loop spans 15 amino acids.

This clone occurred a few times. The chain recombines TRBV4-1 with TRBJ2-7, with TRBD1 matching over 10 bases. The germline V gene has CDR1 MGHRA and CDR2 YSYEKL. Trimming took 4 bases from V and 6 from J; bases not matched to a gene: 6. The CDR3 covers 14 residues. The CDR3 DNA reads TGCGCCAGCAGCCTGGGGACAGGGGTTACCGAGCAGTACTTC. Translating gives CASSLGTGVTEQYF.

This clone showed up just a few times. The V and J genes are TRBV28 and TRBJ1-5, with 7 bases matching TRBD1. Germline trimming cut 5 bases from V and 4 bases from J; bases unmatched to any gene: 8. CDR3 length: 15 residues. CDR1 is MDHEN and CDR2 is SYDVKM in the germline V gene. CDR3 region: CASSRSGGWNQPQHF. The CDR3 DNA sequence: TGTGCCAGCAGTCGCTCAGGGGGTTGGAATCAGCCCCAGCATTTT.

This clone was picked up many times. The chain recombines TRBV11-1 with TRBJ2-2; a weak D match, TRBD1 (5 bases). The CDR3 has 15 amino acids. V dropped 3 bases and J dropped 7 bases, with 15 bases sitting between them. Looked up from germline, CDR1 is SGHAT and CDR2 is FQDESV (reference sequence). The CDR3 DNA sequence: TGTGCCAGCAGCTTCTCTTCCTGGGGCTTCGGGGAGCTGTTTTTT. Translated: CASSFSSWGFGELFF.

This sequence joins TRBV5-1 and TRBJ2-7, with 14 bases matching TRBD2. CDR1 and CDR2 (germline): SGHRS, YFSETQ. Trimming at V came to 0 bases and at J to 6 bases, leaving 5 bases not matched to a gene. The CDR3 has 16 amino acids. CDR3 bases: TGCGCCAGCAGCTTGGATCGACTAGCGGGAGGGGCCGAGCAGTACTTC. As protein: CASSLDRLAGGAEQYF.

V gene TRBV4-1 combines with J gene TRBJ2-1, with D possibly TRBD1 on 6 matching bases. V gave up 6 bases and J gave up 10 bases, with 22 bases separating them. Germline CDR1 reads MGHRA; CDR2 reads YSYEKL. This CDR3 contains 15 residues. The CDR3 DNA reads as TGCGCCAGCAGTCTGAGGGCAGGGGCGGCTAGGGAGCAGTTCTTC. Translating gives CASSLRAGAAREQFF.

DNA for the CDR3: TGTGCCTGGAGTGGCTCTGGAAACACCATATATTTT. This translates into CAWSGSGNTIYF. The rearrangement uses TRBV30 and TRBJ1-3; D uncertain. The CDR3 loop spans 12 amino acids. Trimming took 1 base from V and 0 from J, leaving 1 base between them. Germline V lookup: CDR1 GTSNPN, CDR2 SVGIG (reference sequence).

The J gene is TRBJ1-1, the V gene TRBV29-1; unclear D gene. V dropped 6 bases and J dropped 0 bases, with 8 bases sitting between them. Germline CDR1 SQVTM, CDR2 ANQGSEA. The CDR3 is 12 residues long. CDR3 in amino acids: CSVGIVNTEAFF. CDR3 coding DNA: TGCAGCGTAGGCATAGTGAACACTGAAGCTTTCTTT.

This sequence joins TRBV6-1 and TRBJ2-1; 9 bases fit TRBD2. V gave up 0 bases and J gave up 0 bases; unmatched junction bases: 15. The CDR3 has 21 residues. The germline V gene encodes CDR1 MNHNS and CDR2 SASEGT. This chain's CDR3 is CASSEARVVGSGSISYNEQFF. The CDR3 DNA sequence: TGTGCCAGCAGTGAAGCGCGAGTTGTCGGTAGCGGGAGCATCTCCTACAATGAGCAGTTCTTC.

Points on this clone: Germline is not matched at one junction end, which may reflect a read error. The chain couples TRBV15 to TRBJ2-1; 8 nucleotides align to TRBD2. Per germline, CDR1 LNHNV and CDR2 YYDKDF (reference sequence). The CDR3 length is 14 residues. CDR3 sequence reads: CATSVFDLAGPRVF. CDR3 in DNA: TGTGCCACCAGCGTGTTTGACCTAGCGGGTCCTCGGGTCTTC.

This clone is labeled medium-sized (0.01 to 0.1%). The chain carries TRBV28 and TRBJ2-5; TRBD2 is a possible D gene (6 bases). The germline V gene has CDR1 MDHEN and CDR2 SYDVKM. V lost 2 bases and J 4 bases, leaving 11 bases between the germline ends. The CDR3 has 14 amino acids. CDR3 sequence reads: CASSLPGVIETQYF. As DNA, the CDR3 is TGTGCCAGCAGTTTACCGGGGGTTATAGAGACCCAGTACTTC.

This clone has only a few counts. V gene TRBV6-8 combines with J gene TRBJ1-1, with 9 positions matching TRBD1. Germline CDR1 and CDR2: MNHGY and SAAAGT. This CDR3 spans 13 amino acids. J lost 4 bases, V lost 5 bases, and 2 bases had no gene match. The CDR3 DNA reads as TGTGCCAGCAGTGACAGGGGGATCACTGAAGCTTTCTTT. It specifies CASSDRGITEAFF.

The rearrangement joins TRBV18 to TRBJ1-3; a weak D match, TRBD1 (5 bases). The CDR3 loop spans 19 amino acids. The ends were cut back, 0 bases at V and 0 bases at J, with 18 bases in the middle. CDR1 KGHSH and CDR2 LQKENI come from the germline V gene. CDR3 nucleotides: TGTGCCAGCTCACCACCAATGCTTCAGGGCATAAACTCTGGAAACACCATATATTTT. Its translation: CASSPPMLQGINSGNTIYF.